The clone carrying this T cell receptor (beta chain) was detected a few times. The target antigen is unknown. Template switching added a universal primer site, and cDNA bore unique molecular identifiers. TCRdb independently ran MiXCR on the 5' RACE reads; one entry per CDR3 protein. Here the sample spans a few hundred thousand distinct CDR3 sequences, roughly 9% being singletons. The sample originates from a study of identical twins. The CDR3 is made up of 12 amino acids. The ends were cut back, 3 bases at V and 3 bases at J, with 5 bases in the middle. Germline V CDR1 and CDR2: MGHRA, YSYEKL. Study observations and caveats: Beta out-of-frame sequences displayed a weaker excess of sharing between twins. Modelling underestimated the level of out-of-frame TCR alpha sharing observed in monozygotic twins.

Sample: naive T cells sorted from blood. The source is a woman aged 50 to 60 in good health. This sequence joins TRBV4-1 and TRBJ1-1; D uncertain. In nucleotides, the CDR3 is TGCGCCAGCAGCCAGCCATACACTGAAGCTTTCTTT. Protein product: CASSQPYTEAFF.